This T cell receptor (beta chain) originates from a study of T cell responses to AZD1222 COVID-19 vaccine. Study-wide results and caveats: Repertoires were obtained only post-peak T cell response.

Measured with immunoSEQ multiplex PCR; TCRdb has only the in-frame clones, and not every one. The sample includes 70,000 to 90,000 clones, roughly nine tenths seen only once; the top ten take 2.4%. Of note for this clone: Its antigen is not known.

The sequencing here drew on peripheral blood, taken on day 0 of AZD1222 vaccination. The sequence came from an adult in good health.

The CDR3 spells CASSIGLASFTGELFF. The CDR3 nucleotides read TGTGCCAGTAGTATAGGTCTAGCGAGTTTCACCGGGGAGCTGTTTTTT. V is TRBV19 and J is TRBJ2-2; the D gene is possibly TRBD2 (6 bases). Trimming removed 1 base from V and 4 bases from J, with 13 bases in between. Germline-derived CDR1 and CDR2 are LNHDA and SQIVND (reference sequence). The CDR3 has 16 residues.